The clone carrying this T cell receptor beta chain was found many times. The data originate from a study of HIV-infected patients and healthy controls. Alpha and beta constant-region primers primed reverse transcription of around 550 ng RNA. Using multiplexing indices, alpha and beta chain libraries were generated apart by chain-specific third strand synthesis. A single primer pair per chain amplified all rearrangements, with per-molecule barcodes. Using its own MiXCR run on the 5' RACE reads, TCRdb lists one record per CDR3 protein. The repertoire holds some 15,000 distinct CDR3 sequences, 7% seen once, with approximately 8% in the top ten. All unsorted peripheral T cells were captured because whole blood was used without fractionation. Trimming took 2 bases from V and 6 from J, leaving 8 bases between them. CDR1 is SGHTA and CDR2 is FQGNSA in the germline V gene. This CDR3 has 13 residues.

The TCR originated in an adult in good health. Sequenced input: blood. This chain connects TRBV7-2 to TRBJ1-5, with D uncertain. DNA of the CDR3: TGTGCCAGCAGCTTATCGGGTACTCAGCCCCAGCATTTT. It codes for CASSLSGTQPQHF.